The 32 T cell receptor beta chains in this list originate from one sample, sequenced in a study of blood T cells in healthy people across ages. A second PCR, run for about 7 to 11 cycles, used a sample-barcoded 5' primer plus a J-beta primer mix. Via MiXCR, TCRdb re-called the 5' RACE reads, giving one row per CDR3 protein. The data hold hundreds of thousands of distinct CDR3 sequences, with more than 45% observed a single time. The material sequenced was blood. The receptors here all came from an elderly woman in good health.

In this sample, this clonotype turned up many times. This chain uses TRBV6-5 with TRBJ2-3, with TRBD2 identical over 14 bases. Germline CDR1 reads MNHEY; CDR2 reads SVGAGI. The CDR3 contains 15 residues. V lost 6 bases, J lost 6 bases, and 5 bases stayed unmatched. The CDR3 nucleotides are TGTGCCAGCAGCCAGACTAGCGGGGGGGAGGATACGCAGTATTTT. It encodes CASSQTSGGEDTQYF.

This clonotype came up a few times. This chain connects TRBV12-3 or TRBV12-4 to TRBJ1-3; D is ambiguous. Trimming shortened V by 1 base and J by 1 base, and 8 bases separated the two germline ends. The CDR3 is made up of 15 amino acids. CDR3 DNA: TGTGCCAGCAGTTTAGTGGAGCATTCTGGAAACACCATATATTTT. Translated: CASSLVEHSGNTIYF.

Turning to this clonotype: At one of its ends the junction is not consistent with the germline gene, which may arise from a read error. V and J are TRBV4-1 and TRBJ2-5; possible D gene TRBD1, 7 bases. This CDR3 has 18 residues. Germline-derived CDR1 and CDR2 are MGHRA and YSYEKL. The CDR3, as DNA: TGCGCCGGCAGGGGGAGCGTTTTAAGGACTACCGATTATGAGACCCGGTACTTC. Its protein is CAGRGSVLRTTDYETRYF.

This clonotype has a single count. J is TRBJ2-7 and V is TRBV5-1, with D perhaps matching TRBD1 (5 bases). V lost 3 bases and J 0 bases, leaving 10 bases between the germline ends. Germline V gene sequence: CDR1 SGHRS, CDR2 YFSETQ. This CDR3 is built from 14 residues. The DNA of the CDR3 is TGCGCCAGCAGCTACGACAGAGTCTCCTACGAGCAGTACTTC. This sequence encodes CASSYDRVSYEQYF.

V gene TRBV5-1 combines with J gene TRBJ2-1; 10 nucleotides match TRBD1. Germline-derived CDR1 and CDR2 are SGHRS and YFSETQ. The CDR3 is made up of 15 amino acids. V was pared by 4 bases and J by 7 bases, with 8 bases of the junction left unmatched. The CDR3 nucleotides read TGCGCCAGCAGCGGGAGGGACAGGGGAGATAATGAGCAGTTCTTC. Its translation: CASSGRDRGDNEQFF.

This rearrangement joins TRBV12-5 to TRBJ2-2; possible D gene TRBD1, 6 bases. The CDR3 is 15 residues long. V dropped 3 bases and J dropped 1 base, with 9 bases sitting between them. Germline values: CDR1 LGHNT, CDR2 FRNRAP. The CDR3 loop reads CASGFMTGNTGELFF. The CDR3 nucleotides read TGTGCTAGTGGTTTCATGACAGGGAACACCGGGGAGCTGTTTTTT. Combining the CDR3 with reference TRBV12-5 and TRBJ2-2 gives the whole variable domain DARVTQTPRHKVTEMGQEVTMRCQPILGHNTVFWYRQTMMQGLELLAYFRNRAPLDDSGMPKDRFSAEMPDATLATLKIQPSEPRDSAVYFCASGFMTGNTGELFFGEGSRLTVL.

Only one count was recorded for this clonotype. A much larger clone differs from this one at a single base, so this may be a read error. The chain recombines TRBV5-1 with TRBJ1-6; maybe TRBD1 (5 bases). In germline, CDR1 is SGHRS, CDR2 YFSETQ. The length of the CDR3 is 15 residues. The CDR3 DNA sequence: TGCGTCAGCAGCCCGACGGGGACCACTAATTCACCCCTCCACTTT. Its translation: CVSSPTGTTNSPLHF.

The CDR3 here is CASSLLVTGDEQYF. CDR3 coding DNA: TGTGCCAGCAGCCTTCTCGTTACGGGAGACGAGCAGTACTTC. The genes are TRBV7-2 and TRBJ2-7; weak D call: TRBD2 (6 bases). V shed 5 bases and J shed 5 bases, with 16 bases lying between them. Germline assignment: CDR1 SGHTA and CDR2 FQGNSA. There are 14 residues in the CDR3.

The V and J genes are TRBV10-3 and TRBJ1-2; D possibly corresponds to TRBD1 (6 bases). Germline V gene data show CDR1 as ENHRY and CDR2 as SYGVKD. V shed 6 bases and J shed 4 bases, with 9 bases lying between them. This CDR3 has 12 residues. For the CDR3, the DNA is TGTGCCATCAGGGGGGCATCCTATGGCTACACCTTC. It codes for CAIRGASYGYTF.

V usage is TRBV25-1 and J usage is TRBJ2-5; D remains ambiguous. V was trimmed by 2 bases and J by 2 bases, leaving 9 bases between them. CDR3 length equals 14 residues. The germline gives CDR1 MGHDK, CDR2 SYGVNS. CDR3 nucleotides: TGTGCCAGCAGTGAACTCTCCCGGCAAGAGACCCAGTACTTC. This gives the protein CASSELSRQETQYF. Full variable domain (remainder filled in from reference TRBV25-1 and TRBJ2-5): EADIYQTPRYLVIGTGKKITLECSQTMGHDKMYWYQQDPGMELHLIHYSYGVNSTEKGDLSSESTVSRIRTEHFPLTLESARPSHTSQYLCASSELSRQETQYFGPGTRLLVL.

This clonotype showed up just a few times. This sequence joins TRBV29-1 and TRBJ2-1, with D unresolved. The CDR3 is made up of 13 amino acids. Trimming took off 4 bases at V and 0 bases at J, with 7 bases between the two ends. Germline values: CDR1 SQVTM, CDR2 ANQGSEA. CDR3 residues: CSVAYSSYNEQFF. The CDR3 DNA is TGCAGCGTTGCCTACAGCTCCTACAATGAGCAGTTCTTC.

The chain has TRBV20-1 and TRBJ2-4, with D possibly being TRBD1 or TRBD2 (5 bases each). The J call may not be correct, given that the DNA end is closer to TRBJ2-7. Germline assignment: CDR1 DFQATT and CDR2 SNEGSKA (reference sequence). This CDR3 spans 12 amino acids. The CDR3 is CSALGEIDEQYF. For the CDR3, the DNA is TGCAGTGCCTTAGGGGAGATCGACGAGCAGTACTTC.

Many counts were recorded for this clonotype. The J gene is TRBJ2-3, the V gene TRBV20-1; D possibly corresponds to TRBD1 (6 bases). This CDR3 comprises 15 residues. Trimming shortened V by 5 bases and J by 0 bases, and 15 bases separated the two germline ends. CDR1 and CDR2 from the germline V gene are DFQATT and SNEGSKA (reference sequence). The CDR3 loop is CSAYNRVASTDTQYF. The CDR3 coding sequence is TGCAGTGCTTACAACAGGGTGGCTAGCACAGATACGCAGTATTTT.

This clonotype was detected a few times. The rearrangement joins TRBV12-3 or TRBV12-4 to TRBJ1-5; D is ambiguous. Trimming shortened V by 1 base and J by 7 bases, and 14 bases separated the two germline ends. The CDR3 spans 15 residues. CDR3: CASSLGSGSSQPQHF. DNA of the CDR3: TGTGCCAGCAGTTTAGGCTCGGGCAGTAGCCAGCCCCAGCATTTT.

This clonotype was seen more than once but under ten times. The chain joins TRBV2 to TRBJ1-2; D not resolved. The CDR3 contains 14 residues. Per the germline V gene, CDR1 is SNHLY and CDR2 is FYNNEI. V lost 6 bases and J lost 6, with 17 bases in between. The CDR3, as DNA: TGTGCCAGCAGCGCTTCGGTACGGACGGATGGCTACACCTTC. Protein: CASSASVRTDGYTF.

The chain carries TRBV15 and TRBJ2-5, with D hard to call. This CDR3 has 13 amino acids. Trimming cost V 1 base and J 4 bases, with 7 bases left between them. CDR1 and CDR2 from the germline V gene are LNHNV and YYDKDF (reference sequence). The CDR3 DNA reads TGTGCCACCAGCAGAGGGTACTCAGAGACCCAGTACTTC. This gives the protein CATSRGYSETQYF.

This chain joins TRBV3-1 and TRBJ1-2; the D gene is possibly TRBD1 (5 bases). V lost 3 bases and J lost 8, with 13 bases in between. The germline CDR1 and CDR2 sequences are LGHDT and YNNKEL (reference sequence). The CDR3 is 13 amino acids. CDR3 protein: CASSQADSRGYTF. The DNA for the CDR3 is TGTGCCAGCAGCCAGGCCGACAGTAGAGGCTACACCTTC.

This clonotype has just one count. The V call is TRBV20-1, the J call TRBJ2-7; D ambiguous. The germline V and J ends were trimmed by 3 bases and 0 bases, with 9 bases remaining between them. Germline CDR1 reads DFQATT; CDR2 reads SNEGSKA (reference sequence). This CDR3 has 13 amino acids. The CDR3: CSARGTSSYEQYF. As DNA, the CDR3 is TGCAGTGCTAGGGGCACGAGCTCCTACGAGCAGTACTTC.

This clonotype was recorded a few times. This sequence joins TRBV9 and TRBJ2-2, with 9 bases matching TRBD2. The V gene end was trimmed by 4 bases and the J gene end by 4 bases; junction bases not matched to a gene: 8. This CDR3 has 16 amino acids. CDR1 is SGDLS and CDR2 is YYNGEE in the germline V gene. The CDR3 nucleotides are TGTGCCAGCAGCCCGCGAAGAGCGGGAGGCACCGGGGAGCTGTTTTTT. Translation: CASSPRRAGGTGELFF.

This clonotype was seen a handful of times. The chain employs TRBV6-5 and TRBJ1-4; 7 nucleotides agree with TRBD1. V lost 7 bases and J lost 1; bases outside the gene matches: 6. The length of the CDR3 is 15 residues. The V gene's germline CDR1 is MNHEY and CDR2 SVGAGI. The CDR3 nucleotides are TGTGCCAGCATCGACAGGGTGGGAACTAATGAAAAACTGTTTTTT. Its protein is CASIDRVGTNEKLFF.

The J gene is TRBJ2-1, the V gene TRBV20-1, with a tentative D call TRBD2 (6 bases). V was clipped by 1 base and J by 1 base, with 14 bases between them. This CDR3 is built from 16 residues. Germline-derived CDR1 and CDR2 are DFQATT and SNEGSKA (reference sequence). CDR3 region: CSARGPDSGSYNEQFF. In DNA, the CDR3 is TGCAGTGCTAGAGGGCCAGATAGCGGTTCCTACAATGAGCAGTTCTTC.

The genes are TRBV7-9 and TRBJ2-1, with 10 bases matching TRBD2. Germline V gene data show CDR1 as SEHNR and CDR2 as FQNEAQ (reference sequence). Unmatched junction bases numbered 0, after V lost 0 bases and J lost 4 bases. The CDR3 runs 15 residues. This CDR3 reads CASSLASGRYNEQFF. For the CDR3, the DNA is TGTGCCAGCAGCTTAGCTAGCGGGAGGTACAATGAGCAGTTCTTC.

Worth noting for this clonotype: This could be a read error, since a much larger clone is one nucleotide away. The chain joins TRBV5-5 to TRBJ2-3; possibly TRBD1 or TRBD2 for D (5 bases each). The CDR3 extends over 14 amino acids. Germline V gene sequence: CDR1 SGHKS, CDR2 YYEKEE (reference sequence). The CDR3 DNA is TGTGCCAGCATCTTGGGACCTCTCACAGATACGCAGTATTTT. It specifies CASILGPLTDTQYF.

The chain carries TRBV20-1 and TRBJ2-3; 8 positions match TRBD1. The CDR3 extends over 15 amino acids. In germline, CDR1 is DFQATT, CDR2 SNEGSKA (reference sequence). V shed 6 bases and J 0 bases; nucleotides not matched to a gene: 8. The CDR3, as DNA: TGCAGTGCCCCAGGGGGCGGGTTCAGCACAGATACGCAGTATTTT. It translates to CSAPGGGFSTDTQYF.

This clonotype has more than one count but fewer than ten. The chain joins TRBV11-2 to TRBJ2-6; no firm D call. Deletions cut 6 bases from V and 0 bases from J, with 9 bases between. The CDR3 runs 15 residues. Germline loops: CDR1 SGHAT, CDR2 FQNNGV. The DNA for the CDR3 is TGTGCCAGCAGACTAATGAACTCTGGGGCCAACGTCCTGACTTTC. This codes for CASRLMNSGANVLTF.

This CDR3 reads CASSPIAGAQGNQPQHF. CDR3 sequence (DNA): TGTGCCAGCAGCCCTATTGCGGGGGCGCAGGGCAATCAGCCCCAGCATTTT. The chain combines TRBV12-3 or TRBV12-4 with TRBJ1-5; tentatively, D is TRBD1 (6 bases). The CDR3 runs to 17 residues. Trimming removed 6 bases from V and 2 bases from J, with 20 bases in between.

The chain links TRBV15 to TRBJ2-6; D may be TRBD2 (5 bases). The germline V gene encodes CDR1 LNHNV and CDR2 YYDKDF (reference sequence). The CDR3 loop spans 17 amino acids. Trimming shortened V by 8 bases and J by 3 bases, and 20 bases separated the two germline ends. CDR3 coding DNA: TGTGCCACCTCCAAGGACGGGGTGGCTCTTGGGGCCAACGTCCTGACTTTC. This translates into CATSKDGVALGANVLTF. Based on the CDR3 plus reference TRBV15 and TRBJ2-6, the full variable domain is DAMVIQNPRYQVTQFGKPVTLSCSQTLNHNVMYWYQQKSSQAPKLLFHYYDKDFNNEADTPDNFQSRRPNTSFCFLDIRSPGLGDTAMYLCATSKDGVALGANVLTFGAGSRLTVL.

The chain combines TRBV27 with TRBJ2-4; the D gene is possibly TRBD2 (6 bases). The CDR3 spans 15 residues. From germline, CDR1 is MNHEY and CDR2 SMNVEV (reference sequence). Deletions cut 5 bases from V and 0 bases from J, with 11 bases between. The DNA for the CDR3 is TGTGCCAGCAGTCAGGGAGGCATAGCCAAAAACATTCAGTACTTC. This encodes CASSQGGIAKNIQYF.

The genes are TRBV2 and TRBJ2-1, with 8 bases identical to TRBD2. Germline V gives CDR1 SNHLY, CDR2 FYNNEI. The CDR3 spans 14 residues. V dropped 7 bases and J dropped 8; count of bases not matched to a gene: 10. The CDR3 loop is CASIWPAGDDEQFF. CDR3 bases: TGTGCCAGCATTTGGCCAGCGGGAGACGATGAGCAGTTCTTC.

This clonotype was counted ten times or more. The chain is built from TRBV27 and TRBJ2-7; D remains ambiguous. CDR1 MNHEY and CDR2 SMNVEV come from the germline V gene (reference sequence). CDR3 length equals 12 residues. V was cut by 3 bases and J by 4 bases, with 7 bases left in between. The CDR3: CASSFLGYEQYF. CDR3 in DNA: TGTGCCAGCAGTTTTCTAGGGTACGAGCAGTACTTC.

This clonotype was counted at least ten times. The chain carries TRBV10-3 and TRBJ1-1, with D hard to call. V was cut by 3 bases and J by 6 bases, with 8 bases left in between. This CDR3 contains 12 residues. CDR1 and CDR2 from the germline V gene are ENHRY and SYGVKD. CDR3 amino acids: CAISESRSEAFF. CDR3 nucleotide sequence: TGTGCCATCAGTGAAAGTAGGTCTGAAGCTTTCTTT.

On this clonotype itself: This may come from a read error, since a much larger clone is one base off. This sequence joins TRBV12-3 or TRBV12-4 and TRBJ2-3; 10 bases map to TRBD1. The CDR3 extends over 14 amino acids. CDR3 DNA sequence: TGTCCCAGCAGTTTGGGACAGGGGATAGATACGCAGTATTTT. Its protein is CPSSLGQGIDTQYF.